Shown below are 21 T cell receptor beta chains from a single sample sequenced in a study of blood T cells in healthy people across ages. Together with a sample-barcoded 5' primer, a J-beta primer mix was included in a second PCR lasting about 6 to 11 cycles. Using its own MiXCR run on the 5' RACE reads, TCRdb lists one record per CDR3 protein. The table includes about 720,000 distinct CDR3 sequences, approximately 25% detected once. In addition, the sample was reused for a study of T cells of mothers and their children.

The sequenced sample was blood. These receptors came from a boy between 10 and 17 years old in good health.

Details on this clonotype: A junction boundary mismatches the germline segment, possibly from a read error. This chain connects TRBV5-1 to TRBJ2-2, with 8 bases matching TRBD1. The CDR3 runs 16 residues. Germline V gives CDR1 SGHRS, CDR2 YFSETQ. CDR3 bases: TGCGCCGGCAGCTACCAAGGGACAGGGAACACCGGGGAGCTGTTTTTT. Translation gives CAGSYQGTGNTGELFF.

The rearrangement uses TRBV2 and TRBJ2-7; no firm D call. From germline, CDR1 is SNHLY and CDR2 FYNNEI. This CDR3 has 13 amino acids. The V and J ends lost 0 bases and 5 bases respectively, with 8 bases between them. CDR3 DNA sequence: TGTGCCAGCAGTGAAGCGTGGCATAACGAGCAGTACTTC. Encoded protein: CASSEAWHNEQYF.

The rearrangement uses TRBV11-2 and TRBJ2-2; 8 bases are shared with TRBD1. CDR3 length equals 17 residues. Germline lookup yields CDR1 SGHAT and CDR2 FQNNGV. The J segment lost 5 bases and the V segment lost 3 bases, leaving 11 bases of the junction unmatched. The CDR3 sequence is CASSFAPYRGDTGELFF. The CDR3 nucleotides are TGTGCCAGCAGCTTCGCCCCATACAGGGGGGATACCGGGGAGCTGTTTTTT. Complete variable domain (other parts from reference TRBV11-2 and TRBJ2-2): EAGVAQSPRYKIIEKRQSVAFWCNPISGHATLYWYQQILGQGPKLLIQFQNNGVVDDSQLPKDRFSAERLKGVDSTLKIQPAKLEDSAVYLCASSFAPYRGDTGELFFGEGSRLTVL.

The CDR3 protein is CATSRLQGRRSYNEQFF. The CDR3 region has the DNA TGTGCCACCAGCAGACTTCAGGGACGCCGGAGCTACAATGAGCAGTTCTTC. The genes are TRBV15 and TRBJ2-1; the D gene could be TRBD1 or TRBD2 (5 bases each). The CDR3 length is 17 residues. The germline V and J ends were trimmed by 2 bases and 3 bases, with 17 bases remaining between them. Germline CDR1 LNHNV, CDR2 YYDKDF (reference sequence).

As regards this clonotype: A read error may produce the germline difference seen at one junction end. The chain employs TRBV7-9 and TRBJ1-4, with 9 bases that match TRBD1. Germline assignment: CDR1 SEHNR and CDR2 FQNEAQ (reference sequence). The CDR3 consists of 15 residues. The DNA of the CDR3 is TGTGCCGGCAGCCCCCCGGGACAGGGTGAGGAAAAACTGTTTTTT. This gives the protein CAGSPPGQGEEKLFF. The full variable domain, its missing parts supplied by reference TRBV7-9 and TRBJ1-4, is DTGVSQNPRHKITKRGQNVTFRCDPISEHNRLYWYRQTLGQGPEFLTYFQNEAQLEKSRLLSDRFSAERPKGSFSTLEIQRTEQGDSAMYLCAGSPPGQGEEKLFFGSGTQLSVL.

The chain employs TRBV29-1 and TRBJ2-1, with D possibly TRBD2 on 5 matching bases. V lost 3 bases and J 5 bases, leaving 11 bases between the germline ends. CDR1 and CDR2 (germline): SQVTM, ANQGSEA. The CDR3 is 13 residues long. CDR3 nucleotide sequence: TGCAGCGTTGAGCCGGGGTACAACAATGAGCAGTTCTTC. This encodes CSVEPGYNNEQFF.

This clonotype turned up a few times. CDR3 loop: CASSLLQGSPLHF. The DNA of the CDR3 is TGTGCCAGCAGCTTACTGCAGGGTTCACCCCTCCACTTT. This chain connects TRBV7-2 to TRBJ1-6, with a weak D call TRBD1 (5 bases). The CDR3 has 13 amino acids. The germline V and J ends were trimmed by 2 bases and 9 bases, with 8 bases remaining between them. CDR1 and CDR2 from the germline V gene are SGHTA and FQGNSA.

This clonotype has just a few counts. The chain carries TRBV28 and TRBJ2-7; 11 nucleotides agree with TRBD2. V trimming: 5 bases; J trimming: 6 bases; junction bases outside the gene matches: 9. The CDR3 length is 15 residues. CDR1 is MDHEN, CDR2 SYDVKM, per germline. The CDR3 spells CASSTLSGGAVEQYF. The CDR3 DNA reads TGTGCCAGCAGTACCCTTAGCGGGGGGGCGGTCGAGCAGTACTTC.

This clonotype was picked up a small number of times. This sequence joins TRBV29-1 and TRBJ1-6; D uncertain. Looked up from germline, CDR1 is SQVTM and CDR2 is ANQGSEA. V was shortened by 4 bases and J by 10 bases, with 11 bases between the two germline ends. The CDR3 extends over 12 amino acids. CDR3 coding DNA: TGCAGCGTTGGATCCCCGGGGTCACCCCTCCACTTT. Amino acids: CSVGSPGSPLHF.

This clonotype has a handful of counts. The chain recombines TRBV29-1 with TRBJ1-2; D gene ambiguous. Germline lookup yields CDR1 SQVTM and CDR2 ANQGSEA. The CDR3 sequence is 13 residues long. V was clipped by 0 bases and J by 6 bases, with 11 bases between them. The CDR3 sequence: CSVEDRTSDGYTF. DNA of the CDR3: TGCAGCGTTGAAGACAGGACGTCAGATGGCTACACCTTC. Filled out from reference TRBV29-1 and TRBJ1-2, the complete variable domain reads SAVISQKPSRDICQRGTSLTIQCQVDSQVTMMFWYRQQPGQSLTLIATANQGSEATYESGFVIDKFPISRPNLTFSTLTVSNMSPEDSSIYLCSVEDRTSDGYTFGSGTRLTVV.

The chain recombines TRBV7-9 with TRBJ2-3, with TRBD2 as a possible D gene (5 bases). Trimming took 1 base from V and 4 from J, leaving 12 bases between them. The CDR3 consists of 15 residues. Germline CDR1 is SEHNR and CDR2 is FQNEAQ (reference sequence). The CDR3 bases are TGTGCCAGCAGCTTAGGCCTAGCCGACTCAGATACGCAGTATTTT. Translating gives CASSLGLADSDTQYF.

This clonotype was seen more than once but under ten times. The chain couples TRBV2 to TRBJ2-5; D is unresolved. The V and J ends lost 3 bases and 4 bases respectively, with 9 bases between them. This CDR3 comprises 13 residues. Germline CDR1 and CDR2: SNHLY and FYNNEI. The CDR3 is CASSDPNRETQYF. The CDR3 DNA reads TGTGCCAGCAGTGACCCAAATCGAGAGACCCAGTACTTC.

In the case of this clonotype: Sequence at one end of the junction differs from germline and may be a read error. This sequence joins TRBV7-3 and TRBJ2-3; 8 bases align to TRBD2. CDR1 is SGHTA and CDR2 is FQGTGA in the germline V gene. The CDR3 length is 15 residues. The CDR3 loop is CAGSLGAGGTDTQYF. CDR3 DNA sequence: TGTGCCGGCAGCTTAGGAGCGGGGGGCACAGATACGCAGTATTTT. The whole variable domain, filled in from reference TRBV7-3 and TRBJ2-3, reads GAGVSQTPSNKVTEKGKYVELRCDPISGHTALYWYRQSLGQGPEFLIYFQGTGAADDSGLPNDRFFAVRPEGSVSTLKIQRTERGDSAVYLCAGSLGAGGTDTQYFGPGTRLTVL.

This rearrangement joins TRBV7-2 to TRBJ2-1; D is ambiguous. The CDR3 length is 16 residues. CDR1 is SGHTA, CDR2 FQGNSA, per germline. Trimming took 1 base from V and 5 from J, leaving 15 bases between them. Here the CDR3 reads CASSLGNPPLNNEQFF. The CDR3 DNA reads as TGTGCCAGCAGCTTAGGGAACCCTCCTTTAAACAATGAGCAGTTCTTC.

The V gene is TRBV28, the J gene TRBJ2-5; the match to TRBD2 covers 14 bases. V lost 2 bases, J lost 4 bases, and 6 bases stayed unmatched. This CDR3 has 17 residues. The germline V gene encodes CDR1 MDHEN and CDR2 SYDVKM. In nucleotides, the CDR3 is TGTGCCAGCAGTTTACCAGGGACTAGCGGGAGATCAGAGACCCAGTACTTC. Protein: CASSLPGTSGRSETQYF.

The chain carries TRBV7-2 and TRBJ2-3, with D possibly being TRBD2 (5 bases). V dropped 5 bases and J dropped 0 bases, with 12 bases sitting between them. The CDR3 runs to 15 residues. Germline V gives CDR1 SGHTA, CDR2 FQGNSA. CDR3 loop: CASSNSGPSTDTQYF. CDR3 DNA: TGTGCCAGCAGCAACAGCGGTCCCAGCACAGATACGCAGTATTTT.

J is TRBJ2-7 and V is TRBV28; 10 bases fit TRBD2. The V gene end was trimmed by 7 bases and the J gene end by 4 bases; junction bases not matched to a gene: 10. Germline loops: CDR1 MDHEN, CDR2 SYDVKM. This CDR3 comprises 15 residues. CDR3 DNA: TGTGCCAGCACTAGCGGGAGCCCCAATGTGTACGAGCAGTACTTC. Its translation: CASTSGSPNVYEQYF.

The genes are TRBV24-1 and TRBJ2-3, with no clear D. Trimming removed 3 bases at V and 6 bases at J, with 9 bases between. Germline CDR1 KGHDR, CDR2 SFDVKD. The CDR3 consists of 13 residues. CDR3: CATSDAELDTQYF. Here the CDR3 DNA reads TGTGCCACCAGTGATGCTGAGCTGGATACGCAGTATTTT.

This clonotype has a handful of counts. The chain links TRBV20-1 to TRBJ2-7, with D perhaps TRBD1 or TRBD2 (5 bases each). The CDR3 is 13 amino acids. V shed 7 bases and J shed 0 bases, with 13 bases lying between them. Germline CDR1 DFQATT, CDR2 SNEGSKA (reference sequence). This CDR3 reads CSVTRDDSYEQYF. CDR3 bases: TGCAGTGTTACTCGGGACGACTCCTACGAGCAGTACTTC.

This clonotype has only a few counts. The rearrangement links TRBV6-2 or TRBV6-3 to TRBJ2-7, with D possibly being TRBD1 (5 bases). With 4 bases removed from V and 2 bases from J, the gap between germline ends came to 9 bases. The CDR3 consists of 13 residues. Germline V gives CDR1 MNHEY, CDR2 SVGEGT. The CDR3 region has the DNA TGTGCCAGCAGTTCCGACAGTGCCTACGAGCAGTACTTC. This gives the protein CASSSDSAYEQYF.

The chain carries TRBV6-5 and TRBJ1-1; 8 bases agree with TRBD1. Germline CDR1 is MNHEY and CDR2 is SVGAGI. This CDR3 is built from 14 residues. With V trimmed by 6 bases and J by 5 bases, 8 bases remained unmatched. In DNA form, the CDR3 reads TGTGCCAGCAGAAACAGGGGGTTGCGGACTGAAGCTTTCTTT. Its translation: CASRNRGLRTEAFF.